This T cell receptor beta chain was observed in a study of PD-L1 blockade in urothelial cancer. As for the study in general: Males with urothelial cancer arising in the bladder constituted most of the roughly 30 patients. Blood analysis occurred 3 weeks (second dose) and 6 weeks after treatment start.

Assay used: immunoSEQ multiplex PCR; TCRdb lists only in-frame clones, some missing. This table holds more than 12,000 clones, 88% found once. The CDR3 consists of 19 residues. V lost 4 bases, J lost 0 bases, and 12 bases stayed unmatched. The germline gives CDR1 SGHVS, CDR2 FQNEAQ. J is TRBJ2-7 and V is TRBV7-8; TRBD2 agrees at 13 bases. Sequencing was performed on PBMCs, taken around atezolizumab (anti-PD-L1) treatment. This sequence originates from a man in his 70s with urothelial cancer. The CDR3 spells CASSSPGLAGALLSYEQYF. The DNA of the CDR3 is TGTGCCAGCAGCTCTCCCGGACTAGCGGGGGCCCTCCTCTCCTACGAGCAGTACTTC.